The rows below give T cell receptor beta chains drawn from one sample of a study of CD8 T cells in Susac syndrome. TCRdb ran MiXCR on the immunoSEQ multiplex PCR reads and lists one entry per CDR3 protein. The sample comprises 150,000 or so distinct CDR3 sequences, 95% of which are singletons, and roughly 0.14% rests with the top ten. The sample taken for sequencing was CD4+ T cells from PBMCs. These receptor sequences come from a human donor with Susac syndrome. Both conserved end residues are part of each CDR3. D genes are given only for firm matches. Some rows mark clone size as missing; the rest say once, few, many or name a class of expanded clone.

clone size	V gene	D gene	J gene	CDR3 DNA	CDR3 protein
-	TRBV5-4	-	TRBJ1-2	TGTGCCAGCAGCTTGGCGGGGGAGTATGGCTACACCTTC	CASSLAGEYGYTF
-	TRBV12-3/TRBV12-4	TRBD2	TRBJ2-6	TGTGCCAGCAGGGATGTACTAGCGGGAGTTAGTTCTGGGGCCAACGTCCTGACTTTC	CASRDVLAGVSSGANVLTF
-	TRBV6-5	-	TRBJ1-6	TGTGCCAGCAGTTGGCGAGCCAACTATAATTCACCCCTCCACTTT	CASSWRANYNSPLHF
-	TRBV29-1	-	TRBJ2-3	TGCAGCGTTGAGAGGGACAACACAGATACGCAGTATTTT	CSVERDNTDTQYF
-	TRBV30	-	TRBJ1-5	TGTGCCTGGAGTCCCGGTGGCAGTCAGCCCCAGCATTTT	CAWSPGGSQPQHF
-	TRBV6-4	TRBD2	TRBJ2-1	TGTGCCAGCAGTGACGCCTTGGGAGCGGGAGCTGAGCAGTTCTTC	CASSDALGAGAEQFF
-	TRBV20-1	-	TRBJ2-7	TGCAGTGCCCGCTTGTCGGGGCAGACGAATCGGCAGTACTTC	CSARLSGQTNRQYF
-	TRBV3-1	TRBD2	TRBJ2-1	TGTGCCAGCAGCCAGGCAGGGAGACTAGCGGGCGGTGAGCAGTTCTTC	CASSQAGRLAGGEQFF
-	TRBV20-1	TRBD1	TRBJ2-5	TGCAGTGCTGAGGGACAGGGCCTGGAGACCCAGTACTTC	CSAEGQGLETQYF
-	TRBV4-2	TRBD2	TRBJ2-5	TGTGCCAGCAGCCCCCGGACTAGCGTAATCGGAGAGACCCAGTACTTC	CASSPRTSVIGETQYF
-	TRBV27	TRBD1	TRBJ1-1	TGTGCCAGCAGTGACAGGGCTCCAAAAACTGAAGCTTTCTTT	CASSDRAPKTEAFF
-	TRBV20-1	TRBD1	TRBJ2-7	TGCAGTGCTAGCGGAACAGGGGGAGGTTGGGAGCAGTACTTC	CSASGTGGGWEQYF
-	TRBV4-1	TRBD2	TRBJ2-7	TGCGCCAGCAGCCGAATTCTACCGGGACTAGCGGAATACGAGCAGTACTTC	CASSRILPGLAEYEQYF
-	TRBV5-4	TRBD2	TRBJ2-1	TGTGCCAGCAGCTATAGCGGGAGTGAACGTGAGCAGTTCTTC	CASSYSGSEREQFF
once	TRBV20-1	-	TRBJ2-5	TGCAGTGCTACCCGGGCCTCTGGGGAGACCCAGTACTTC	CSATRASGETQYF
once	TRBV20-1	-	TRBJ1-2	TGCAGTGCTCGAGGGGAAGTGGGCTACACCTTC	CSARGEVGYTF
-	TRBV20-1	-	TRBJ1-2	TGCAGTGCTACGGTGATAGCTAACTATGGCTACACCTTC	CSATVIANYGYTF
-	TRBV9	-	TRBJ2-7	TGTGCCAGCAGTTACGGTGAGGACAGTCTCTACGAGCAGTACTTC	CASSYGEDSLYEQYF
-	TRBV20-1	-	TRBJ2-5	TGCAGTGCGGATTCAGGCTGGGGGGAGACCCAGTACTTC	CSADSGWGETQYF
-	TRBV6-2/TRBV6-3	TRBD2	TRBJ2-1	TGTGCCAGCAGTTACTCATTCACTAGCGGGAGGGGCTGTGAGCAGTTCTTC	CASSYSFTSGRGCEQFF
-	TRBV5-1	-	TRBJ2-5	TGCGCCAGCAGCTTGGCCCCCCTACAGGTCCAAGAGACCCAGTACTTC	CASSLAPLQVQETQYF
-	TRBV5-1	-	TRBJ2-1	TGCGCCAGCAGCTTGAGGCCGAGCTCCTACAATGAGCAGTTCTTC	CASSLRPSSYNEQFF
-	TRBV5-1	TRBD1	TRBJ2-7	TGCGCCAGCAGCCCTAAAACAGGGGGGCAAAACGAGCAGTACTTC	CASSPKTGGQNEQYF
-	TRBV18	TRBD1	TRBJ1-1	TGTGCCAGCTCACCGGGACAGGGGCACAGCACTGAAGCTTTCTTT	CASSPGQGHSTEAFF
-	TRBV7-7	TRBD1	TRBJ2-5	TGTGCTAGCAGCTTAGCACAGGGGGCCAGGGAGACCCAGTACTTC	CASSLAQGARETQYF
-	TRBV9	-	TRBJ1-2	TGTGCCAGCAGCGTAGCAGGAGGGGGTATTAACTATGGCTACACCTTC	CASSVAGGGINYGYTF
once	TRBV7-2	-	TRBJ2-6	TGTGCCAGCCGCCAGGCAGGGGCTAGTGGGGCCAACGTCCTGACTTTC	CASRQAGASGANVLTF
-	TRBV5-4	-	TRBJ1-1	TGTGCCAGCCAAACTAGGGCAAACACTGAAGCTTTCTTT	CASQTRANTEAFF